The 24 T cell receptor beta chains in this list originate from one sample, sequenced in a study of blood T cell repertoires in COVID-19. Generated by immunoSEQ multiplex PCR, the TCRdb table keeps only in-frame clones and is missing some. Of around 50,000 clones in the sample, about 83% were seen once. Source material: peripheral blood. Source of these receptors: a man aged 35-49 years with active COVID-19.

The rearrangement joins TRBV6-5 to TRBJ2-5; the match to TRBD1 covers 9 bases. The junction had 4 bases not matched to a gene; V was cut back by 0 bases and J by 5 bases. Germline V lookup: CDR1 MNHEY, CDR2 SVGAGI. There are 15 residues in the CDR3. CDR3 protein: CASSYSGTGRETQYF. The CDR3 bases are TGTGCCAGCAGTTACTCCGGGACAGGGAGGGAGACCCAGTACTTC.

The chain recombines TRBV28 with TRBJ2-3; 7 bases are a match to TRBD2. V lost 5 bases to trimming and J lost 0 bases; unmatched junction nucleotides: 2. The CDR3 loop spans 14 amino acids. Germline V gives CDR1 MDHEN, CDR2 SYDVKM. The CDR3 region is CASSTAGSTDTQYF. CDR3 nucleotides: TGTGCCAGCAGTACAGCGGGGAGCACAGATACGCAGTATTTT.

The sample holds one count of this clone. This chain uses TRBV7-3 with TRBJ2-3; the match to TRBD2 covers 9 bases. There are 19 residues in the CDR3. The J segment lost 4 bases and the V segment lost 1 base, leaving 15 bases of the junction unmatched. Germline V lookup: CDR1 SGHTA, CDR2 FQGTGA. This chain's CDR3 is CASSLSPEPSGIFPDTQYF. The CDR3 DNA is TGTGCCAGCAGCTTAAGCCCTGAGCCTAGCGGGATATTTCCAGATACGCAGTATTTT. Looking up the rest from reference TRBV7-3 and TRBJ2-3 gives the full variable domain: GAGVSQTPSNKVTEKGKYVELRCDPISGHTALYWYRQSLGQGPEFLIYFQGTGAADDSGLPNDRFFAVRPEGSVSTLKIQRTERGDSAVYLCASSLSPEPSGIFPDTQYFGPGTRLTVL.

The CDR3 spells CASSLFRGRDTEAFF. The CDR3 DNA sequence: TGTGCCAGCAGTTTATTCCGGGGGAGAGACACTGAAGCTTTCTTT. V usage is TRBV27 and J usage is TRBJ1-1; weak D call: TRBD1 (5 bases). V lost 1 base to trimming and J lost 3 bases, with 12 bases between them. The CDR3 consists of 15 residues. Germline CDR1 is MNHEY and CDR2 is SMNVEV (reference sequence).

This clone appeared a single time. The chain recombines TRBV6-5 with TRBJ2-3; 12 bases agree with TRBD2. CDR1 is MNHEY, CDR2 SVGAGI, per germline. J was trimmed by 10 bases and V by 8 bases; bases with no gene match: 10. The CDR3 loop spans 14 amino acids. The CDR3 here is CASLGTSGPLPQYF. For the CDR3, the DNA is TGTGCCAGCCTCGGGACTAGCGGGCCCCTTCCGCAGTATTTT.

This chain uses TRBV19 with TRBJ2-2, with D maybe TRBD1 (6 bases). Trimming shortened V by 5 bases and J by 10 bases, and 23 bases separated the two germline ends. The CDR3 totals 16 residues. Germline CDR1 and CDR2: LNHDA and SQIVND (reference sequence). The CDR3 region has the DNA TGTGCCAGTAGTCCCCTAGGGACACTTGGAAAGGAGGAGCTGTTTTTT. It is translated as CASSPLGTLGKEELFF.

V gene TRBV10-1 combines with J gene TRBJ2-7, with D perhaps TRBD2 (6 bases). This CDR3 is built from 13 residues. Trimming cost V 6 bases and J 3 bases, with 12 bases left between them. CDR1 is WNHNN, CDR2 SYGVQD, per germline (reference sequence). Here the CDR3 reads CASSREPFYEQYF. The CDR3 DNA reads as TGCGCCAGCAGCCGGGAGCCTTTCTACGAGCAGTACTTC.

The rearrangement joins TRBV19 to TRBJ1-6, with TRBD1 identical over 7 bases. The CDR3 is made up of 16 amino acids. With 4 bases clipped from V and 7 bases from J, the junction kept 10 bases outside the gene matches. Per the germline V gene, CDR1 is LNHDA and CDR2 is SQIVND (reference sequence). CDR3 amino acids: CASSTSGQVLNSPLHF. CDR3 DNA sequence: TGTGCCAGTAGTACCTCCGGACAGGTCCTCAATTCACCCCTCCACTTT.

This clone came up once. The rearrangement links TRBV12-3 or TRBV12-4 to TRBJ1-2; tentative D call: TRBD1 (5 bases). Trimming left V 2 bases short and J 6 bases short, with 10 bases between. The CDR3 has 13 amino acids. Here the CDR3 reads CASSLIQGHGYTF. CDR3 sequence (DNA): TGTGCCAGCAGTTTAATCCAGGGTCATGGCTACACCTTC.

The rearrangement joins TRBV10-1 to TRBJ2-1, with D perhaps TRBD2 (5 bases). V was clipped by 6 bases and J by 3 bases, with 6 bases between them. The CDR3 length is 12 residues. Looked up from germline, CDR1 is WNHNN and CDR2 is SYGVQD (reference sequence). CDR3 DNA sequence: TGCGCCAGCAGCCGGGACTACAATGAGCAGTTCTTC. It codes for CASSRDYNEQFF.

This chain connects TRBV5-1 to TRBJ1-1, with D possibly matching TRBD1 (5 bases). The CDR3 consists of 15 residues. Germline CDR1 reads SGHRS; CDR2 reads YFSETQ. Trimming stripped 0 bases from V and 1 base from J, with 10 bases between. The CDR3 coding sequence is TGCGCCAGCAGCTTGGGGTCAACAGGGAACACTGAAGCTTTCTTT. Protein: CASSLGSTGNTEAFF.

CDR3 loop: CASSIARSNQPQHF. For the CDR3, the DNA is TGTGCCAGTAGTATAGCACGGAGCAATCAGCCCCAGCATTTT. The chain is built from TRBV19 and TRBJ1-5; D gene unclear. Between the trimmed V and J ends, which lost 1 base and 1 base, there was a span of 5 bases. CDR3 size: 14 residues. Germline V gene lookup returns CDR1 LNHDA and CDR2 SQIVND (reference sequence).

The chain couples TRBV6-1 to TRBJ2-1; perhaps TRBD2 as D (5 bases). This CDR3 region has 14 residues. Germline values: CDR1 MNHNS, CDR2 SASEGT. V was trimmed by 2 bases and J by 9 bases, leaving 14 bases between them. The DNA of the CDR3 is TGTGCCAGCAGTGAACGGTGGGAGAAAGGTGAGCAGTTCTTC. Translated: CASSERWEKGEQFF.

This clone was seen a single time. This chain connects TRBV29-1 to TRBJ1-1, with TRBD1 matching 8 bases. The CDR3 sequence is 12 residues long. Germline trimming cut 8 bases from V and 5 bases from J; bases unmatched to any gene: 7. The germline CDR1 and CDR2 sequences are SQVTM and ANQGSEA. The CDR3 sequence is CSTDRGGTEAFF. CDR3 sequence (DNA): TGCAGCACCGACAGGGGCGGAACTGAAGCTTTCTTT.

The chain employs TRBV28 and TRBJ2-2; no clear D gene. CDR3 length: 16 residues. V was trimmed by 2 bases and J by 0 bases, leaving 10 bases between them. Germline loops: CDR1 MDHEN, CDR2 SYDVKM. The CDR3 DNA reads TGTGCCAGCAGTTTACATACATCAGCGAACACCGGGGAGCTGTTTTTT. It translates to CASSLHTSANTGELFF.

The chain couples TRBV20-1 to TRBJ1-6; tentatively, D is TRBD1 (5 bases). This CDR3 contains 15 residues. The V and J ends lost 3 bases and 9 bases respectively, with 18 bases between them. CDR1 and CDR2 from the germline V gene are DFQATT and SNEGSKA (reference sequence). CDR3 coding DNA: TGCAGTGCTAGTTTGTCACAGGAGTTCGGTTCACCCCTCCACTTT. Encoded protein: CSASLSQEFGSPLHF.

The chain uses TRBV7-9 and TRBJ2-5; D possibly corresponds to TRBD1 (5 bases). V was clipped by 5 bases and J by 2 bases, with 15 bases between them. The CDR3 spans 15 residues. CDR1 SEHNR and CDR2 FQNEAQ come from the germline V gene (reference sequence). The CDR3 DNA sequence: TGTGCCAGCAGCCTCGACGGACAACCGCAAGAGACCCAGTACTTC. Translating gives CASSLDGQPQETQYF.

The chain couples TRBV9 to TRBJ2-7; a possible D gene is TRBD2 (5 bases). This CDR3 contains 15 residues. The germline V and J ends were trimmed by 0 bases and 5 bases, with 15 bases remaining between them. In germline, CDR1 is SGDLS, CDR2 YYNGEE. As DNA, the CDR3 is TGTGCCAGCAGCGTAGCGGGAAGGGTTTGGGACGAGCAGTACTTC. Residues: CASSVAGRVWDEQYF.

The chain combines TRBV28 with TRBJ1-2; D gene unclear. V lost 0 bases to trimming and J lost 8 bases, with 13 bases between them. The germline V gene encodes CDR1 MDHEN and CDR2 SYDVKM. The CDR3 is 14 amino acids. CDR3 loop: CASSLWESPRGYTF. The DNA of the CDR3 is TGTGCCAGCAGTTTATGGGAAAGCCCGAGGGGCTACACCTTC.

This clone was seen a handful of times. The genes are TRBV30 and TRBJ2-1, with D perhaps TRBD2 (5 bases). CDR1 is GTSNPN, CDR2 SVGIG, per germline (reference sequence). V was shortened by 7 bases and J by 7 bases, with 14 bases between the two germline ends. CDR3 length: 12 amino acids. The CDR3 DNA reads TGTGCCTCCCCGACCGGGGTGAATGAGCAGTTCTTC. It yields the protein CASPTGVNEQFF.

The J gene is TRBJ1-2, the V gene TRBV5-1; no reliable D call. CDR1 is SGHRS, CDR2 YFSETQ, per germline. The CDR3 covers 15 residues. V lost 3 bases, J lost 1 base, and 13 bases lay in between. CDR3 region: CASSSRGIGNYGYTF. The CDR3 bases are TGCGCCAGCAGCTCTCGGGGTATAGGTAACTATGGCTACACCTTC.

The chain links TRBV12-3 or TRBV12-4 to TRBJ2-1, with D possibly being TRBD1 (5 bases). V lost 2 bases and J lost 11, with 13 bases in between. This CDR3 comprises 13 residues. As DNA, the CDR3 is TGTGCCAGCAGTTTAAGAGGCCAGGGCAAGCAGTTCTTC. This gives the protein CASSLRGQGKQFF.

This sequence joins TRBV27 and TRBJ1-6; 10 nucleotides match TRBD1. CDR3 length: 18 residues. The germline V gene encodes CDR1 MNHEY and CDR2 SMNVEV (reference sequence). With V trimmed by 4 bases and J by 2 bases, 8 bases remained unmatched. CDR3 in DNA: TGTGCCAGCAGTTCCGCAAGACAGGGGGCCCCCTATAATTCACCCCTCCACTTT. This codes for CASSSARQGAPYNSPLHF.

This clone was recorded a few times. The chain couples TRBV18 to TRBJ2-1; 10 bases agree with TRBD1. This CDR3 spans 14 amino acids. Germline trimming cut 6 bases from V and 10 bases from J; bases unmatched to any gene: 9. Germline CDR1 is KGHSH and CDR2 is LQKENI. CDR3 in amino acids: CASSSRQGAREQFF. The CDR3, as DNA: TGTGCCAGCTCGTCCCGACAGGGGGCGCGGGAGCAGTTCTTC.